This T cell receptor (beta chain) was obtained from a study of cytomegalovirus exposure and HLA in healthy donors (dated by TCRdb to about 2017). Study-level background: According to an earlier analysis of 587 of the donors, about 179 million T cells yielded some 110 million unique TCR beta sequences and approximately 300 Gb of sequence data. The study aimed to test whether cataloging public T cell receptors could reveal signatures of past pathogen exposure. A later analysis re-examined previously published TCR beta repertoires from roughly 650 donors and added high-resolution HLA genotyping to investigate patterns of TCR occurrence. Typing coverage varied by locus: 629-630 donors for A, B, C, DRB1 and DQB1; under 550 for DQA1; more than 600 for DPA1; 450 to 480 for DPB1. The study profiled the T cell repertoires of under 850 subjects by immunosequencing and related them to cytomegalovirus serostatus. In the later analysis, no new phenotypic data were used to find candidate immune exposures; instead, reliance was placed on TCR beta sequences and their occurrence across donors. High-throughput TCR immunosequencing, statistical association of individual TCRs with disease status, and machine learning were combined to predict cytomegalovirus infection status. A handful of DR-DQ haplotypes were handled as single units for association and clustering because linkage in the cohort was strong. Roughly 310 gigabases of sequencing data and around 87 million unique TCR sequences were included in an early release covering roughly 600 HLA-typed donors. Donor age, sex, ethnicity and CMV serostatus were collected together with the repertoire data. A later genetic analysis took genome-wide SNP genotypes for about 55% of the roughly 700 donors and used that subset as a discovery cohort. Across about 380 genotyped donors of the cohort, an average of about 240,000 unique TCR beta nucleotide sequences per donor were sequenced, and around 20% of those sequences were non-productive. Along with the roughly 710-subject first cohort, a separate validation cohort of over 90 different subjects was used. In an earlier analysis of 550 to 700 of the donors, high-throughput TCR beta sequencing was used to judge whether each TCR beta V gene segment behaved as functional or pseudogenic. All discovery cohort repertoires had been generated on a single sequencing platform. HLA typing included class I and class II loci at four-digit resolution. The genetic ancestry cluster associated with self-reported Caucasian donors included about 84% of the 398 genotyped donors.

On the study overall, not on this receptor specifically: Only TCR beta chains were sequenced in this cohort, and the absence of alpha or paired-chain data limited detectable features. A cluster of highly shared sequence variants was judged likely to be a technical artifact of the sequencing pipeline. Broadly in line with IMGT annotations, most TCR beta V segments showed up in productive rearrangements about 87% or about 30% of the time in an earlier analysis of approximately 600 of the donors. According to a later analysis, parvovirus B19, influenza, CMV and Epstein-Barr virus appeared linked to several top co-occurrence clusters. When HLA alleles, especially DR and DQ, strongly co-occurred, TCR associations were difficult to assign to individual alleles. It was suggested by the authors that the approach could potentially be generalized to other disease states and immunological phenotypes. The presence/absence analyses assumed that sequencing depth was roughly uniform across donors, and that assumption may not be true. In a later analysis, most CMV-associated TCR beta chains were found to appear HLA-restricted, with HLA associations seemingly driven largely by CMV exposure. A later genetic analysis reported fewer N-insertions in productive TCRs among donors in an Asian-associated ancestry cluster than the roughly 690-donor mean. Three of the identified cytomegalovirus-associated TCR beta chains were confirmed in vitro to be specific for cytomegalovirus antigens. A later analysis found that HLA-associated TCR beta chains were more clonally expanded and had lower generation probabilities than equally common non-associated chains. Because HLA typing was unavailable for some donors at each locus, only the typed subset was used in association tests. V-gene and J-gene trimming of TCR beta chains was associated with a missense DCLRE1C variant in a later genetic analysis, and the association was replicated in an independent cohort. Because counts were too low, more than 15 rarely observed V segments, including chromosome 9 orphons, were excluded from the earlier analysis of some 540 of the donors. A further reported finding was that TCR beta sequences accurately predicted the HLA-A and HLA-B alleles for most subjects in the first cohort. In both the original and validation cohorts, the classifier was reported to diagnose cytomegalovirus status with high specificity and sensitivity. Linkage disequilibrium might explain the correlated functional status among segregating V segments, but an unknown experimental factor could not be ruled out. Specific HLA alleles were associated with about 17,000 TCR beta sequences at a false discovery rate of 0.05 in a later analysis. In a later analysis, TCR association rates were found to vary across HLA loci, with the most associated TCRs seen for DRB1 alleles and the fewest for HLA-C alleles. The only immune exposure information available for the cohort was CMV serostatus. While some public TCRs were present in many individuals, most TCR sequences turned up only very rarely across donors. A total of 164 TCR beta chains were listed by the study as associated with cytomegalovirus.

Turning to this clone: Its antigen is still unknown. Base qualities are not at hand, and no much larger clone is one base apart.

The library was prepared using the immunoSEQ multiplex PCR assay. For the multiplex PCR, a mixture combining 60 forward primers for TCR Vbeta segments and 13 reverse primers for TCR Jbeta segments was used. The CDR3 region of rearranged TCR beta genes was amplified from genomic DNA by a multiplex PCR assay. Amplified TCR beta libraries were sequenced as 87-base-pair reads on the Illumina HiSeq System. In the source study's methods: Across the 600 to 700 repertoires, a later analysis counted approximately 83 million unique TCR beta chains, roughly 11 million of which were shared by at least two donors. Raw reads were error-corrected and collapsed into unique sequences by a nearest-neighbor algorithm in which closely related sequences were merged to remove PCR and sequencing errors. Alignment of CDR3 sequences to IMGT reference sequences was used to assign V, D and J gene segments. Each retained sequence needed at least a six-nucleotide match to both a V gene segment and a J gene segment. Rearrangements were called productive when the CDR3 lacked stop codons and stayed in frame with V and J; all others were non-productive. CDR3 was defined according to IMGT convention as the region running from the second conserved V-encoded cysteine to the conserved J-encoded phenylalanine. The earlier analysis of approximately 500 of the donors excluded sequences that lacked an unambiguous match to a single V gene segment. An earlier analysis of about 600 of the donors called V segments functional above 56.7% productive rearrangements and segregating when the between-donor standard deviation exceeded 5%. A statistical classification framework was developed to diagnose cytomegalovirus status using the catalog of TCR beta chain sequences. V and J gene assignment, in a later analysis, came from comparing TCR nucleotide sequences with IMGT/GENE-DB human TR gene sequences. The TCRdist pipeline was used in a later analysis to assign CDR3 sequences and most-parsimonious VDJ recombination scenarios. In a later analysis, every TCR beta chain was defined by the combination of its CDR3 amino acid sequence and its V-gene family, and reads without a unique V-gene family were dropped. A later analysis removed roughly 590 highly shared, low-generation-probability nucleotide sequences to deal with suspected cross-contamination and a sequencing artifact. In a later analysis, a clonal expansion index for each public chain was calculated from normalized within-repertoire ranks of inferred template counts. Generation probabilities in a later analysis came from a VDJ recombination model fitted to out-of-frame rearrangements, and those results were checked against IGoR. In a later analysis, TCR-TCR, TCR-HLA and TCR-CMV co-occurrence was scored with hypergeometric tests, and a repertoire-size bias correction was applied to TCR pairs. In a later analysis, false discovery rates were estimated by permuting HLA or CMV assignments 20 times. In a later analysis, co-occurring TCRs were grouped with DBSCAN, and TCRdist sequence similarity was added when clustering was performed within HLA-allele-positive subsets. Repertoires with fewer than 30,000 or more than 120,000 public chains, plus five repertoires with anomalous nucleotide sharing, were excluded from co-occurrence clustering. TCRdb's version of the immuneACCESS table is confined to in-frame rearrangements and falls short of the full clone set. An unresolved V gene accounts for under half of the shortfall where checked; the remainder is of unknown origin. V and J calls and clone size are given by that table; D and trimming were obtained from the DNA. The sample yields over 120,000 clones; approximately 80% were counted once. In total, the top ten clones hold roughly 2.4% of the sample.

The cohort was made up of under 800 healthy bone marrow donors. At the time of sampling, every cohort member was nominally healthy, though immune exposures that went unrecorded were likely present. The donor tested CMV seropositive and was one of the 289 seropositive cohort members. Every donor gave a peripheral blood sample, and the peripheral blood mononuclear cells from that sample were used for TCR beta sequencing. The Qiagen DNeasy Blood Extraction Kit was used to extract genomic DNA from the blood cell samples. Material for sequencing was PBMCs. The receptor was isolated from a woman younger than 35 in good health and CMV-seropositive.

DNA sequence: TGTGCCAGCAGCTTGCCCAGCGGGGGGGCCCAAGAGACCCAGTACTTC. This is translated as CASSLPSGGAQETQYF. The chain is made from TRBV5-4 and TRBJ2-5, with 10 bases matching TRBD2. The junction shows trimming of 1 base on V and 1 base on J, and the gene matches do not reach 4 bases of it. The CDR3 runs 16 amino acids, cysteine and phenylalanine included. Kept here is only the CDR3 DNA, which spans 48 bases and is read in frame from base 1. The germline V gene (reference sequence) yields SGHNT for CDR1 and YYREEE for CDR2.